The 25 T cell receptor beta chains below all came from one sample that was sequenced in a study of blood T cell repertoires in COVID-19. The assay was immunoSEQ multiplex PCR, and TCRdb's table has in-frame clones only and misses some. The sample includes about 230,000 clones, approximately 80% of them seen just once. The source material was peripheral blood. The receptor set was obtained from a woman in her forties or fifties with acute or convalescent COVID-19.

The rearrangement joins TRBV11-3 to TRBJ2-7, with TRBD1 matching over 9 bases. The CDR3 spans 15 residues. Trimming at V came to 1 base and at J to 5 bases, leaving 6 bases not matched to a gene. The V gene's germline CDR1 is SGHNT and CDR2 YENEEA. The CDR3 DNA reads TGTGCCAGCAGCTTAGCGGGACAGGGAGTTGACGAGCAGTACTTC. Its protein product is CASSLAGQGVDEQYF.

DNA of the CDR3: TGTGCCAGCAGCCAAGGGGAGGCTGGGGCCAACGTCCTGACTTTC. This translates into CASSQGEAGANVLTF. The V gene is TRBV7-9, the J gene TRBJ2-6; weak D call: TRBD2 (6 bases). Trimming cost V 5 bases and J 2 bases, with 10 bases left between them. The CDR3 is made up of 15 amino acids. Looked up from germline, CDR1 is SEHNR and CDR2 is FQNEAQ (reference sequence).

V gene TRBV5-4 combines with J gene TRBJ1-5, with D possibly TRBD1 on 5 matching bases. Germline V CDR1 and CDR2: SGHNT, YYREEE (reference sequence). V was cut by 0 bases and J by 3 bases, with 10 bases left in between. The CDR3 loop spans 15 amino acids. The DNA for the CDR3 is TGTGCCAGCAGCTTGGATCAGGGCCTCAATCAGCCCCAGCATTTT. It encodes CASSLDQGLNQPQHF.

This chain joins TRBV28 and TRBJ1-5; the D gene is possibly TRBD1 (6 bases). Looked up from germline, CDR1 is MDHEN and CDR2 is SYDVKM. The CDR3 runs 17 residues. The ends were cut back, 6 bases at V and 7 bases at J, with 25 bases in the middle. The CDR3 DNA reads TGTGCCAGCAGACGGACCACAAAACAGGGATTGGGGCAGCCCCAGCATTTT. Translating gives CASRRTTKQGLGQPQHF.

The rearrangement joins TRBV4-1 to TRBJ1-5, with a weak D call TRBD1 (5 bases). V was pared by 0 bases and J by 6 bases, with 18 bases between. The CDR3 contains 17 residues. The germline CDR1 and CDR2 sequences are MGHRA and YSYEKL. CDR3 in amino acids: CASSQEPPRDSAQPQHF. The DNA for the CDR3 is TGCGCCAGCAGCCAAGAGCCCCCTAGGGACTCGGCTCAGCCCCAGCATTTT.

The V and J genes are TRBV2 and TRBJ2-2; 8 nucleotides match TRBD1. The V segment lost 6 bases and the J segment 3 bases; nucleotides outside the gene matches: 3. Germline V CDR1 and CDR2: SNHLY, FYNNEI. There are 14 residues in the CDR3. CDR3 sequence (DNA): TGTGCCAGCAGGACAGGGGCGGACACCGGGGAGCTGTTTTTT. Encoded protein: CASRTGADTGELFF.

The chain links TRBV3-1 (or the pseudogene TRBV3-2) to TRBJ2-1, with 12 positions matching TRBD2. In germline, CDR1 is LGHDT, CDR2 YNNKEL (reference sequence). Trimming removed 4 bases from V and 12 bases from J; junction bases left unmatched: 7. CDR3 length: 14 amino acids. The DNA for the CDR3 is TGTGCCAGCAGCCGTAACCTAGCGGGGGGGTCGCAGTTCTTC. Protein product: CASSRNLAGGSQFF.

In this sample, this clone turned up once. The chain links TRBV28 to TRBJ2-7; tentatively, D is TRBD1 (6 bases). There are 16 residues in the CDR3. V lost 6 bases and J 1 base, leaving 19 bases between the germline ends. Germline loops: CDR1 MDHEN, CDR2 SYDVKM. CDR3 loop: CASSPTTTGLSYEQYF. CDR3 coding DNA: TGTGCCAGCAGCCCTACTACTACAGGGTTGTCCTACGAGCAGTACTTC. Using reference TRBV28 and TRBJ2-7 for the parts outside the CDR3, the full variable domain is DVKVTQSSRYLVKRTGEKVFLECVQDMDHENMFWYRQDPGLGLRLIYFSYDVKMKEKGDIPEGYSVSREKKERFSLILESASTNQTSMYLCASSPTTTGLSYEQYFGPGTRLTVT.

The CDR3 DNA follows: TGTGCCAGCAGTGAACCGAGACAGGGAGTAGACACCATATATTTT. This translates into CASSEPRQGVDTIYF. V is TRBV6-1 and J is TRBJ1-3; 7 bases are shared with TRBD1. Germline CDR1 reads MNHNS; CDR2 reads SASEGT. The CDR3 is 15 amino acids. V lost 2 bases, J lost 8 bases, and 9 bases stayed unmatched.

This clone was counted a single time. The chain has TRBV7-2 and TRBJ2-3; 7 positions match TRBD2. The CDR3 runs to 14 residues. Germline V gene data show CDR1 as SGHTA and CDR2 as FQGNSA. V shed 1 base, J shed 3 bases, and the junction held 1 base outside the gene matches. The CDR3 DNA reads as TGTGCCAGCAGCTTAGGACTAGCAACAGATACGCAGTATTTT. As protein: CASSLGLATDTQYF.

This sequence joins TRBV5-1 and TRBJ2-3; 11 bases map to TRBD2. There are 17 residues in the CDR3. Germline values: CDR1 SGHRS, CDR2 YFSETQ. V lost 2 bases, J lost 0 bases, and 5 bases stayed unmatched. The CDR3 spells CASSFGTSGKSTDTQYF. In DNA form, the CDR3 reads TGCGCCAGCAGCTTCGGGACTAGCGGAAAGAGCACAGATACGCAGTATTTT.

The CDR3 region is CASSFKREGRGDTQYF. In nucleotides, the CDR3 is TGTGCCAGCAGTTTTAAACGGGAGGGCCGGGGAGATACGCAGTATTTT. The V gene is TRBV27, the J gene TRBJ2-3; 8 bases align to TRBD2. The germline V gene encodes CDR1 MNHEY and CDR2 SMNVEV (reference sequence). The trim removed 3 bases at V and 5 bases at J, leaving 10 bases unmatched. The CDR3 runs 16 residues.

This clone has just a few counts. The CDR3 sequence is CAWSVKASGRSGTDTQYF. In DNA form, the CDR3 reads TGTGCCTGGAGTGTAAAGGCTAGCGGGAGATCCGGCACAGATACGCAGTATTTT. J is TRBJ2-3 and V is TRBV30; 10 bases map to TRBD2. V lost 0 bases, J lost 1 base, and 10 bases stayed unmatched. The CDR3 extends over 18 amino acids. Looked up from germline, CDR1 is GTSNPN and CDR2 is SVGIG (reference sequence).

The gene calls are TRBV7-9 and TRBJ2-7, with TRBD1 matching over 9 bases. The V segment lost 6 bases and the J segment 5 bases; nucleotides outside the gene matches: 14. Germline V gene sequence: CDR1 SEHNR, CDR2 FQNEAQ (reference sequence). The CDR3 runs 16 residues. In DNA form, the CDR3 reads TGTGCCAGCAGGGTATATACGGGACAGGGAAGTAACGAGCAGTACTTC. This codes for CASRVYTGQGSNEQYF.

This sequence joins TRBV28 and TRBJ2-3; TRBD2 matches at 13 bases. With 1 base clipped from V and 2 bases from J, the junction kept 3 bases outside the gene matches. The CDR3 has 17 amino acids. The V gene's germline CDR1 is MDHEN and CDR2 SYDVKM. The CDR3 DNA sequence: TGTGCCAGCAGTTTATTCGGACTAGCGGGAGTCACAGATACGCAGTATTTT. This sequence encodes CASSLFGLAGVTDTQYF.

The V gene is TRBV28, the J gene TRBJ1-2; a possible D gene is TRBD1 (5 bases). The V and J ends lost 2 bases and 4 bases respectively, with 14 bases between them. Per germline, CDR1 MDHEN and CDR2 SYDVKM. The CDR3 spans 15 residues. The DNA for the CDR3 is TGTGCCAGCAGTTTAGGGGCCGGGCCTTTCTATGGCTACACCTTC. It translates to CASSLGAGPFYGYTF.

As concerns this clone: This sample also contains other DNA sequences that code for the same CDR3. The V call is TRBV19, the J call TRBJ2-3, with TRBD1 identical over 10 bases. V dropped 9 bases and J dropped 3; count of bases not matched to a gene: 3. Germline V gives CDR1 LNHDA, CDR2 SQIVND (reference sequence). The CDR3 is 13 amino acids. CDR3 protein: CASRDRGTDTQYF. Here the CDR3 DNA reads TGTGCCAGCAGGGACAGGGGAACAGATACGCAGTATTTT.

The chain combines TRBV24-1 with TRBJ1-5, with 8 bases matching TRBD1. The CDR3 totals 16 residues. Losses at the gene ends were 4 bases for V and 6 bases for J; bases not matched to a gene: 10. Per the germline V gene, CDR1 is KGHDR and CDR2 is SFDVKD. The CDR3 DNA reads as TGTGCCACCAGTGACCACGGGACAGGCGACGGTCAGCCCCAGCATTTT. Protein product: CATSDHGTGDGQPQHF.

This clone was seen many times. The chain couples TRBV29-1 to TRBJ2-1, with TRBD2 matching 12 bases. Germline V gene data show CDR1 as SQVTM and CDR2 as ANQGSEA. This CDR3 is built from 16 residues. The J segment lost 9 bases and the V segment lost 1 base, leaving 10 bases of the junction unmatched. The CDR3 sequence is CSVEGTSGAREGEQFF. The CDR3 region has the DNA TGCAGCGTTGAAGGGACTAGCGGGGCCCGTGAGGGTGAGCAGTTCTTC.

The rearrangement uses TRBV12-2 and TRBJ2-7; the D call of TRBD1 is as the table states it, not checked on the DNA. TRBV12-2 is listed as a pseudogene. This CDR3 has 16 amino acids. Here the CDR3 reads CASRLAPPRTGDEQYF. CDR3 nucleotides: TGTGCAAGTCGCTTAGCGCCCCCGCGGACAGGCGACGAGCAGTACTTC.

V usage is TRBV4-3 and J usage is TRBJ1-5; the D gene is possibly TRBD1 (5 bases). This CDR3 region has 16 residues. The germline V and J ends were trimmed by 0 bases and 5 bases, with 14 bases remaining between them. CDR1 and CDR2 (germline): LGHNA, YSLEER. DNA for the CDR3: TGCGCCAGCAGCCAAGATCGGGGAGGGGACGATCAGCCCCAGCATTTT. Translating gives CASSQDRGGDDQPQHF.

V gene TRBV10-3 combines with J gene TRBJ2-1; 11 bases line up with TRBD2. Unmatched junction bases numbered 5, after V lost 4 bases and J lost 6 bases. The CDR3 spans 15 residues. The germline V gene has CDR1 ENHRY and CDR2 SYGVKD. Here the CDR3 reads CAISGRTSGSNEQFF. The CDR3 DNA sequence: TGTGCCATCAGTGGTAGAACTAGCGGGAGCAATGAGCAGTTCTTC.

The V gene is TRBV10-3, the J gene TRBJ2-1; unclear D gene. V lost 4 bases to trimming and J lost 2 bases, with 6 bases between them. This CDR3 has 13 residues. CDR1 ENHRY and CDR2 SYGVKD come from the germline V gene. CDR3 nucleotides: TGTGCCATCAGTGGAGGTACCTACAATGAGCAGTTCTTC. Translated, it gives CAISGGTYNEQFF.

The chain joins TRBV18 to TRBJ2-7; D perhaps matches TRBD1 (7 bases). In germline, CDR1 is KGHSH, CDR2 LQKENI. Deletions cut 1 base from V and 3 bases from J, with 13 bases between. The CDR3 totals 15 residues. CDR3 sequence reads: CASSPQGQGGYEQYF. CDR3 DNA sequence: TGTGCCAGCTCACCACAGGGGCAGGGGGGCTACGAGCAGTACTTC.

V gene TRBV12-3 or TRBV12-4 combines with J gene TRBJ2-2; no clear D gene. V was cut by 4 bases and J by 2 bases, with 5 bases left in between. The CDR3 has 13 residues. CDR3: CASSSQNTGELFF. The CDR3 bases are TGTGCCAGCAGTTCCCAAAACACCGGGGAGCTGTTTTTT.